The T cell receptor (beta chain) under discussion was sequenced for a study of blood T cells in healthy people across ages. Points from the study as a whole: Reliance upon unsorted PBMCs precluded definitive naive versus antigen-experienced comparison.

In the case of this clonotype: Its cognate antigen is unknown.

The second PCR ran roughly 6 to 11 cycles with a sample-barcoded 5' primer and J-beta primers. TCRdb redid the calling of the 5' RACE reads with MiXCR, one entry per CDR3 protein. This table has some 900,000 distinct CDR3 sequences, around 48% appearing once. V lost 8 bases, J lost 4 bases, and 14 bases lay in between. This CDR3 is 13 amino acids long. Germline loops: CDR1 KGHSH, CDR2 LQKENI. Input material: blood. The rearrangement links TRBV18 to TRBJ1-2; D possibly corresponds to TRBD1 (5 bases). This receptor was obtained from a man aged 30-40 years in good health. The CDR3 nucleotides read TGTGCCAGCCGTACGACAGAAGTCTATGGCTACACCTTC. Its translation is CASRTTEVYGYTF.